The present T cell receptor (beta chain) was sequenced within a study of blood T cell repertoires in COVID-19. Study context: Spain, Italy and the United States supplied samples that represented acute and convalescent COVID-19. T cells, B-cell-depleted T cells, or PBMCs provided the cDNA or gDNA that served as material.

CDR3 length equals 14 residues. Per the germline V gene, CDR1 is SGHAT and CDR2 is FQNNGV. Unmatched junction bases numbered 4, after V lost 0 bases and J lost 8 bases. Per the original methods: Reference gene primer amplification in the assay estimated nucleated cell counts. TCRdb keeps only in-frame clones here, not all; method: immunoSEQ multiplex PCR. V, J and clone size derive from that table, while D and trimming were established from the DNA sequence. The table has some 260,000 clones, 70% to 90% seen once. V is TRBV11-2 and J is TRBJ1-2; 9 bases map to TRBD1. The sequenced sample was peripheral blood. The TCR sequence derives from a man in his late teens or twenties with active or convalescent COVID-19. The CDR3 here is CASSLEQGARGYTF. Here the CDR3 DNA reads TGTGCCAGCAGCTTAGAACAGGGGGCCAGGGGCTACACCTTC.